This T cell receptor beta chain was retrieved from a study of CD8 T cells in ankylosing spondylitis. Study-wide findings and caveats: The clones that were linked to disease were reported to be significantly enriched in matched synovial fluid samples from ankylosing spondylitis patients. Within peripheral blood, clones linked to disease were CD8+ and relatively rare. Made up of eight or nine highly homologous variants, a TCR beta motif appeared characteristic of ankylosing spondylitis blood.

A quantitative 5'-RACE method, one with molecular barcodes, was used to make TCR beta libraries. Using its own MiXCR run on the 5' RACE reads, TCRdb lists one record per CDR3 protein. The table has about 330,000 distinct CDR3 sequences, roughly 8% seen once. Notes on this clonotype: Its antigen is currently unknown.

The sequencing sample was made of blood, either unsorted or a sorted T cell fraction (not recorded which). The clonotype originates from a male donor with ankylosing spondylitis.

The CDR3 sequence is CASSQDLHGPTGELFF. For the CDR3, the DNA is TGCGCCAGCAGCCAAGATCTTCACGGACCCACCGGGGAGCTGTTTTTT. The chain is built from TRBV4-1 and TRBJ2-2; D not resolved. V shed 0 bases and J shed 4 bases, with 12 bases lying between them. This CDR3 region has 16 residues. Germline V CDR1 and CDR2: MGHRA, YSYEKL.